Included here is one TCR beta chain sequence, with context. Amplification of TCR beta CDR3 regions used RNA as the template. The TCR CDR3 first-round RT-PCR relied on the HTBI primer set. TCRdb recomputed calls from the multiplex PCR reads with MiXCR, one row per CDR3 protein. The sample shows more than 300,000 distinct CDR3 sequences, roughly 13% of them seen only once. This entry comes from a study of T cells in Graves' hyperthyroidism and ophthalmopathy. The PBMCs were sourced from fresh peripheral blood (about 10 ml). Looked up from germline, CDR1 is LGHDT and CDR2 is YNNKEL (reference sequence). The CDR3 totals 15 residues. V lost 0 bases and J 3 bases, leaving 11 bases between the germline ends.

The V gene is TRBV3-1, the J gene TRBJ1-2; weak D call: TRBD1 (6 bases). This clonotype originated in a woman between 18 and 29 years old with Graves' hyperthyroidism. Specimen: blood. The DNA of the CDR3 is TGTGCCAGCAGCCAAGATGGGGGCAGCTACTATGGCTACACCTTC. Its translation is CASSQDGGSYYGYTF.